This entry is about one T cell receptor beta chain. Its recognized antigen is unknown. No quality values exist for individual bases; no much larger clone is one base distant. For sequencing of the TCRbeta CDR3 region, genomic DNA was extracted from the sorted cells. The immunoSEQ Assay was used for sequencing of TCRbeta CDR3 regions. Sourced from immuneACCESS, this table was stored by TCRdb with only in-frame sequences that have V and J called. A share of the clones is absent; for the studies checked, an unresolved V gene accounts for under half, and the remainder has no known explanation. The table for this sample lists approximately 94,000 clones; 92% of them were counted only once. The top ten clonotypes cover about 3% of the sample. This sample is drawn from a study of OX40 agonist ivuxolimab in advanced cancers. General notes on the study: Ivuxolimab was an agonistic, fully human IgG2 monoclonal antibody directed against OX40 (CD134), a costimulatory receptor. The paper covers the monotherapy dose-escalation part of the phase I ivuxolimab trial, which included N ≈ 50 patients. Of the roughly 53 patients in dose escalation, approximately 20 had hepatocellular carcinoma, about 15 had melanoma, 9 had renal cell carcinoma and 9 had head and neck cancer. Prior anti-PD-1, anti-PD-L1 or anti-CTLA-4 therapy was permitted, and 40% to 50% of dose-escalation patients had received checkpoint inhibitors. Peripheral TCRbeta sequencing was intended to test whether TCR sequence diversity was altered and clonal T-cell expansion was caused by ivuxolimab. Partial responses were achieved by three dose-escalation patients, of whom one had hepatocellular carcinoma and two had cutaneous melanoma. In the dose-escalation cohort, 82.7% of patients were male, and the mean age was approximately 60 years, with a range of about 20 to 90. Intravenous ivuxolimab was administered to patients every 2 weeks at six dose levels: 0.01, 0.1, 0.3, 1.5, 3 and 10 mg/kg.

Overall results and qualifications from the work: Low levels of normalized T-cell clonal expansion were also seen in some patients who did not respond. In the 0.1-3.0 mg/kg groups, partial responders were among the patients with the lowest normalized peripheral clonal expansion, particularly in CD8+ T cells. After ivuxolimab, expanded clones were on average more numerous among CD8+ T cells than among CD4+ T cells. At doses of 0.1 to 3.0 mg/kg, clonal expansion of both CD4+ and CD8+ T cells in blood was seen between baseline and week 6. Which antigens the clonally expanded peripheral T cells were specific for was not determined.

Patients with autoimmune disease history or receiving systemic immunosuppression were excluded from the trial. Peripheral blood for TCR sequencing was collected from all dose cohorts at baseline, on cycle 4 day 1, and on cycle 7 day 1. Samples were obtained from an open-label, multicenter, first-in-human phase I dose-escalation trial of ivuxolimab. Adults with locally advanced or metastatic head and neck squamous cell, hepatocellular, melanoma or renal cell carcinoma were enrolled in the trial. Before TCR sequencing, CD4+ and CD8+ T cells were separately sorted from peripheral blood. CDR1 and CDR2 are drawn from the germline V gene (reference sequence): SEHNR, FQNEAQ. The CDR3 spans 14 residues, from the cysteine through the phenylalanine. The DNA shown is the 42-base CDR3, in frame from base 1. The junction carries 10 bases between V and J, which are trimmed by 2 bases and 3 bases respectively.

This TCR was sampled from an adult with an advanced solid tumor such as melanoma, head and neck, liver or kidney cancer. The source material was CD4+ or CD8+ T cells sorted from blood, sampled in a trial of the OX40 agonist ivuxolimab. Recombination joined TRBV7-9 with TRBJ1-2; the D region possibly corresponds to TRBD1 (5 bases align). The DNA sequence is given as TGTGCCAGCAGCTTACGGGACCGGGACTATGGCTACACCTTC. Its product reads: CASSLRDRDYGYTF.